This T cell receptor beta chain was sequenced during a study of cytomegalovirus exposure and HLA in healthy donors. Study-wide results and limits: Reportedly, cytomegalovirus status was diagnosed with high sensitivity and specificity.

This CDR3 is built from 16 residues. Germline assignment: CDR1 SGHNT and CDR2 YYREEE (reference sequence). The ends were cut back, 4 bases at V and 0 bases at J, with 11 bases in the middle. Primers included in the PCR were 60 Vbeta and 13 Jbeta primers. The repertoire was sequenced with immunoSEQ multiplex PCR; TCRdb's copy has only in-frame clones and lacks some. The sample includes 190,000 or so clones, 80% to 85% seen only once; the top ten take 1.6%. In regard to this clone: What it recognizes is unknown.

The sequencing input was PBMCs. This receptor was taken from a man aged 50-59 years in good health and CMV-seronegative. The chain combines TRBV5-4 with TRBJ2-6; the D gene is possibly TRBD1 (5 bases). The CDR3 region has the DNA TGTGCCAGCAGCCCCGACAGATACTCTGGGGCCAACGTCCTGACTTTC. Amino acids: CASSPDRYSGANVLTF.